Following are 5 T cell receptor beta chains from one sample sequenced in a study of shared clonotypes between healthy human individuals. Some clones are missing from TCRdb's copy, which holds only in-frame ones; the method was immunoSEQ multiplex PCR. This sample has a few million clones; roughly 93% occur once, and the top ten carry 0.39%. The sequenced sample consisted of naive CD4+ T cells from PBMCs. Subset given: CD45RA+ positively selected. The origin of the receptors is a man aged 18-30 years in good health. Some clones in this sample may be carry-over from other donors' samples.

As to this clone: This same CDR3 is encoded by further DNA sequences in the sample. V usage is TRBV28 and J usage is TRBJ1-1; D call uncertain. The CDR3 runs 12 residues. V was cut by 3 bases and J by 4 bases, with 6 bases left in between. CDR1 and CDR2 from the germline V gene are MDHEN and SYDVKM. The CDR3 nucleotides are TGTGCCAGCAGTTTGAGTGCCACTGAAGCTTTCTTT. Encoded protein: CASSLSATEAFF.

The rearrangement links TRBV6-5 to TRBJ1-1; D may be TRBD1 (5 bases). The germline gives CDR1 MNHEY, CDR2 SVGAGI. This CDR3 has 15 residues. Between the trimmed V and J ends, which lost 6 bases and 11 bases, there was a span of 25 bases. In DNA form, the CDR3 reads TGTGCCAGCAGCCCCCCCCATCCGACAGTAGGAATGGCTTTCTTT. Its translation is CASSPPHPTVGMAFF.

The chain carries TRBV6-6 and TRBJ1-1; D gene uncertain. Trimming pared 6 bases from V and 3 bases from J, leaving 14 bases between. There are 14 residues in the CDR3. The germline CDR1 and CDR2 sequences are MNHNY and SVGAGI (reference sequence). In nucleotides, the CDR3 is TGTGCCAGCAGACTCCGTTGGGCGGACACTGAAGCTTTCTTT. Its translation is CASRLRWADTEAFF.

As concerns this clone: Other DNA sequences within the sample encode an identical CDR3. This chain links TRBV27 with TRBJ1-1, with D unresolved. CDR3 length equals 13 residues. Germline values: CDR1 MNHEY, CDR2 SMNVEV (reference sequence). Deletions cut 5 bases from V and 1 base from J, with 8 bases between. DNA of the CDR3: TGTGCCAGCAGTCGTACTGGGAACACTGAAGCTTTCTTT. Translated, it gives CASSRTGNTEAFF.

This chain connects TRBV19 to TRBJ2-1; D is unresolved. Germline values: CDR1 LNHDA, CDR2 SQIVND (reference sequence). V lost 6 bases and J 0 bases, leaving 9 bases between the germline ends. The CDR3 runs 14 residues. CDR3 nucleotide sequence: TGTGCCAGTAGCATGGCCCGCTCCTACAATGAGCAGTTCTTC. Amino acid sequence: CASSMARSYNEQFF. Drawing the rest from reference TRBV19 and TRBJ2-1, the complete variable domain is DGGITQSPKYLFRKEGQNVTLSCEQNLNHDAMYWYRQDPGQGLRLIYYSQIVNDFQKGDIAEGYSVSREKKESFPLTVTSAQKNPTAFYLCASSMARSYNEQFFGPGTRLTVL.